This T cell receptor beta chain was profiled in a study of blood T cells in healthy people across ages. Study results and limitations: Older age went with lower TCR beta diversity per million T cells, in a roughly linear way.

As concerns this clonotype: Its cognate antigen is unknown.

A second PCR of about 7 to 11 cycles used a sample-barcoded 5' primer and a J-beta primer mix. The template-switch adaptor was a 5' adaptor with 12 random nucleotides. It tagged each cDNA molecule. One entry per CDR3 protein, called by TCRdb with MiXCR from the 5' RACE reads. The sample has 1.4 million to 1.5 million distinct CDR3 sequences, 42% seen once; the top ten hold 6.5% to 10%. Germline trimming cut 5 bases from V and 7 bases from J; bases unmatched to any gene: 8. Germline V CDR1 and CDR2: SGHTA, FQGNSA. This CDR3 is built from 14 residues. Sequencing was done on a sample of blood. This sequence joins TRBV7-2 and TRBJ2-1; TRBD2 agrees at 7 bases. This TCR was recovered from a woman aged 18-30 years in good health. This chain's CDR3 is CASSPMGGGNEQFF. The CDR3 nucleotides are TGTGCCAGCAGCCCAATGGGGGGGGGGAATGAGCAGTTCTTC.